Listed here is a single T cell receptor beta chain. Its antigen is unidentified. TCRdb keeps only in-frame clones here, not all; method: immunoSEQ multiplex PCR. The table records just under 6,500 clones, about 89% of them present only once. The data are from a study of PD-1 blockade in classical Hodgkin lymphoma. Study-level results: By C4D1 there was a significant rise in CD4+ TCR diversity but not in CD8+ TCR diversity.

Germline V gene lookup returns CDR1 ENHRY and CDR2 SYGVKD. Unmatched junction bases numbered 12, after V lost 3 bases and J lost 7 bases. The CDR3 extends over 16 amino acids. Time point indicated: cycle 4 day 1 (C4D1), after more than five weeks of nivolumab. Each and every patient relapsed after autologous stem cell transplantation, and patients got differing brentuximab vedotin exposure. Magnetic negative selection of thawed PBMCs was the method by which CD4+ T cells were purified. J is TRBJ2-7 and V is TRBV10-3; TRBD1 matches at 10 bases. Here the sequenced sample was CD4+ T cells from blood, taken before the fourth cycle of nivolumab. This clonotype originated in a human donor with classical Hodgkin lymphoma. The CDR3 nucleotides read TGTGCCATCAGTGACTCCCGACAGGGGGCTGGAAGTGAGCAGTACTTC. Its translation is CAISDSRQGAGSEQYF.